These T cell receptor beta chains were read from a single sample in a study of cytomegalovirus exposure and HLA in healthy donors. Only in-frame clones appear in the TCRdb table, and some are missing; sequencing was by immunoSEQ multiplex PCR. This table has about 250,000 clones, roughly 87% appearing once. The specimen sequenced was PBMCs. The receptor set was obtained from a man aged 18 to 35 in good health and CMV-seropositive. Each CDR3 is given with its conserved first and last residue. D genes are given only for firm matches. Some rows mark clone size as missing; the rest say once, few, many or name a class of expanded clone.

cdr3_aa: CAWSWREVDFF; cdr3_nt: TGTGCCTGGAGTTGGAGAGAGGTCGATTTCTTT; d_call: -; clone_size: once; j_call: TRBJ1-1; v_call: TRBV30
cdr3_aa: CASSLLMNTEAFF; cdr3_nt: TGTGCCAGCAGTTTATTAATGAACACTGAAGCTTTCTTT; d_call: -; clone_size: -; j_call: TRBJ1-1; v_call: TRBV27
cdr3_aa: CASSYRLGANEKLFF; cdr3_nt: TGTGCCAGCAGTTACCGGTTAGGGGCTAATGAAAAACTGTTTTTT; d_call: -; clone_size: -; j_call: TRBJ1-4; v_call: TRBV6-5
cdr3_aa: CASGPDQPQHF; cdr3_nt: TGTGCCAGCGGACCCGATCAGCCCCAGCATTTT; d_call: -; clone_size: -; j_call: TRBJ1-5; v_call: TRBV27
cdr3_aa: CATGGPYGYTF; cdr3_nt: TGTGCCACCGGAGGTCCCTATGGCTACACCTTC; d_call: -; clone_size: few; j_call: TRBJ1-2; v_call: TRBV28
cdr3_aa: CASSSLRAEGWQPQHF; cdr3_nt: TGTGCCAGCAGCTCATTAAGGGCAGAGGGGTGGCAGCCCCAGCATTTT; d_call: -; clone_size: -; j_call: TRBJ1-5; v_call: TRBV28
cdr3_aa: CASRKTSDEQFF; cdr3_nt: TGTGCCAGCAGAAAGACTAGCGATGAGCAGTTCTTC; d_call: TRBD2; clone_size: -; j_call: TRBJ2-1; v_call: TRBV7-2
cdr3_aa: CASSLLLGQLNTEAFF; cdr3_nt: TGCGCCAGCAGCTTGTTACTTGGGCAGCTGAACACTGAAGCTTTCTTT; d_call: -; clone_size: -; j_call: TRBJ1-1; v_call: TRBV5-1
cdr3_aa: CASWLAGTDTQYF; cdr3_nt: TGCGCCAGCTGGCTAGCGGGAACAGATACGCAGTATTTT; d_call: TRBD2; clone_size: -; j_call: TRBJ2-3; v_call: TRBV5-1
cdr3_aa: CASSLMEAGEQYF; cdr3_nt: TGTGCCAGCAGCTTAATGGAAGCGGGCGAGCAGTACTTC; d_call: -; clone_size: -; j_call: TRBJ2-7; v_call: TRBV7-9
cdr3_aa: CAISERPVYQETQYF; cdr3_nt: TGTGCCATCAGTGAGCGGCCAGTGTACCAAGAGACCCAGTACTTC; d_call: -; clone_size: -; j_call: TRBJ2-5; v_call: TRBV10-3
cdr3_aa: CASKPSPWRDMNTEAFF; cdr3_nt: TGTGCCAGCAAGCCGTCGCCGTGGAGGGACATGAACACTGAAGCTTTCTTT; d_call: -; clone_size: -; j_call: TRBJ1-1; v_call: TRBV5-6
cdr3_aa: CASKQTGHTEAFF; cdr3_nt: TGCGCCAGCAAACAGACAGGCCACACTGAAGCTTTCTTT; d_call: -; clone_size: -; j_call: TRBJ1-1; v_call: TRBV5-1